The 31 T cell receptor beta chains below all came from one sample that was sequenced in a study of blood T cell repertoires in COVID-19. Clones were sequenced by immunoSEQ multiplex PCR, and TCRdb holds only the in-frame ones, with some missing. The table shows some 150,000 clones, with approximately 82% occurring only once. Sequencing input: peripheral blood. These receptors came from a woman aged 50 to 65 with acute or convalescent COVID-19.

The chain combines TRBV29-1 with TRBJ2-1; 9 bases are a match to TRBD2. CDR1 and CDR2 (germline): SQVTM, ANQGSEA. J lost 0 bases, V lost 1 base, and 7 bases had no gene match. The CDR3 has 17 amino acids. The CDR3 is CSVEGLAGRASYNEQFF. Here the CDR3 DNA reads TGCAGCGTTGAAGGGCTAGCGGGGAGGGCCTCCTACAATGAGCAGTTCTTC.

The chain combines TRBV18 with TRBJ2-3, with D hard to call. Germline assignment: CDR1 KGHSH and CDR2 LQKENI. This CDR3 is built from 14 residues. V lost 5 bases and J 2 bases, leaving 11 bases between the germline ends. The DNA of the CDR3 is TGTGCCAGCTCAGGGCAGCTGTCCACAGATACGCAGTATTTT. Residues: CASSGQLSTDTQYF.

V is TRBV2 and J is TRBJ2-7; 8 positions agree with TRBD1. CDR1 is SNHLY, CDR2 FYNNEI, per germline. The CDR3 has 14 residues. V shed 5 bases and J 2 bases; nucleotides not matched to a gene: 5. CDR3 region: CASSRDRFTYEQYF. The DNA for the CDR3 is TGTGCCAGCAGTCGGGACAGGTTTACCTACGAGCAGTACTTC.

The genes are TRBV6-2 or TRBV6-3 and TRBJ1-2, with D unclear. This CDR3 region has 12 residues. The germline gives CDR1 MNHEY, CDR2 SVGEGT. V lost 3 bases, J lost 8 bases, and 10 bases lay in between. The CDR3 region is CASSYSQSGYTF. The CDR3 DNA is TGTGCCAGCAGTTATTCGCAGTCCGGCTACACCTTC.

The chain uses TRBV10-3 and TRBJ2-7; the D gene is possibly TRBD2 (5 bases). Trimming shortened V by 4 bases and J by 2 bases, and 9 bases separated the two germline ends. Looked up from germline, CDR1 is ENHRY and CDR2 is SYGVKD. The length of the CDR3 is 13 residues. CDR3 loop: CAISAYGAYEQYF. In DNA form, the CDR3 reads TGTGCCATCAGTGCCTACGGGGCCTACGAGCAGTACTTC.

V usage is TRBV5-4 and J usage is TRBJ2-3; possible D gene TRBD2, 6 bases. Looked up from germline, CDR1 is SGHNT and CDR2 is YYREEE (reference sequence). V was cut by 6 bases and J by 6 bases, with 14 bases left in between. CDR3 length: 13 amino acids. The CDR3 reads CASTLPGEDTQYF. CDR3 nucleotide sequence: TGTGCCAGCACCCTCCCGGGGGAGGATACGCAGTATTTT.

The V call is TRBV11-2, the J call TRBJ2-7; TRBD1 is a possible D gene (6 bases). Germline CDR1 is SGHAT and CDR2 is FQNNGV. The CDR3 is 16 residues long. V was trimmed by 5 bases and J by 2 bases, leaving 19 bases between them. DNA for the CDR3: TGTGCCAGCAGCCTTCTCAATTGGCAGGGGACCTACGAGCAGTACTTC. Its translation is CASSLLNWQGTYEQYF.

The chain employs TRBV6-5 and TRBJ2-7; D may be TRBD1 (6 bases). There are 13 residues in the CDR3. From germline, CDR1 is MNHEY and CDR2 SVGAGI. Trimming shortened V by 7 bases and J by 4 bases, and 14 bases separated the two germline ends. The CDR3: CASTPTGAYEQYF. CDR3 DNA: TGTGCCAGCACCCCGACAGGAGCATACGAGCAGTACTTC.

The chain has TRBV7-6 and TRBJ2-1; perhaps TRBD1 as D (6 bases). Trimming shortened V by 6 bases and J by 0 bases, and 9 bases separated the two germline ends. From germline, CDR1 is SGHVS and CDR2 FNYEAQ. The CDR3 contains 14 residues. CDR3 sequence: CASSWGLSYNEQFF. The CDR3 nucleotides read TGTGCCAGCAGTTGGGGGCTCTCCTACAATGAGCAGTTCTTC.

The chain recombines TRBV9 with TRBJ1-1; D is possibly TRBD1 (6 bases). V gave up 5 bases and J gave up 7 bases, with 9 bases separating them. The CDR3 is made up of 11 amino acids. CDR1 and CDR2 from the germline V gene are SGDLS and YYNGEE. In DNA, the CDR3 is TGTGCCAGCAGTCGACAGGTTGAAGCTTTCTTT. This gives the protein CASSRQVEAFF.

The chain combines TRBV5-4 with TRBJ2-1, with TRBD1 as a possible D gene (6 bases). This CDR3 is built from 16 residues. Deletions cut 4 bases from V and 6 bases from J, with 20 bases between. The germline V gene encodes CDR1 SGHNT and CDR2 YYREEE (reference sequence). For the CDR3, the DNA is TGTGCCAGCAGCATCCCCGGGACACCCTCGGGCAATGAGCAGTTCTTC. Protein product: CASSIPGTPSGNEQFF.

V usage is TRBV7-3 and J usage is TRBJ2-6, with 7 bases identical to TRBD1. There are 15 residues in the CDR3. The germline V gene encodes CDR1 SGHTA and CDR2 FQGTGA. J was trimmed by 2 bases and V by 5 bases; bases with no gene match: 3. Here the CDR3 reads CASSPGQAGANVLTF. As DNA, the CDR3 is TGTGCCAGCAGCCCCGGACAGGCTGGGGCCAACGTCCTGACTTTC.

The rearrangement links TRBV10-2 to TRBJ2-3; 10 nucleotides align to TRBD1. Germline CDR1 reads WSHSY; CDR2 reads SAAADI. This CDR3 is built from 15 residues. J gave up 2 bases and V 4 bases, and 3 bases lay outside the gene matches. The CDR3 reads CASSGTGGVTDTQYF. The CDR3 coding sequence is TGCGCCAGCAGTGGGACAGGGGGTGTCACAGATACGCAGTATTTT.

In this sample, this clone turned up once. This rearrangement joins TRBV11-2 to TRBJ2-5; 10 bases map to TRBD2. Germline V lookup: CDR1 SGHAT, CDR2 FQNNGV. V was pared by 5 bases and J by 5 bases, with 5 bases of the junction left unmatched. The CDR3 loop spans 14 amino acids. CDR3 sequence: CASSAGLAAETQYF. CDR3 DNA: TGTGCCAGCAGCGCTGGACTAGCGGCCGAGACCCAGTACTTC.

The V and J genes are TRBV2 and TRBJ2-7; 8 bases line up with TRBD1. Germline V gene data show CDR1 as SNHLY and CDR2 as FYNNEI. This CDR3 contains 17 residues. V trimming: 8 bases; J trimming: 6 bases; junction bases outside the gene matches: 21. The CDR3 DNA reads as TGTGCCAGCCACTTATCGGGGCTTGGACAGGGAAATATCGAGCAGTACTTC. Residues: CASHLSGLGQGNIEQYF.

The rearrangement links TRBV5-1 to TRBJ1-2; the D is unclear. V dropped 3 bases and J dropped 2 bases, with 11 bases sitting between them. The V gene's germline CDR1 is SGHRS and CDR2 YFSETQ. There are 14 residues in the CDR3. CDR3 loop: CASSSSEGNYGYTF. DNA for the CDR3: TGCGCCAGCAGCTCCAGCGAGGGCAACTATGGCTACACCTTC.

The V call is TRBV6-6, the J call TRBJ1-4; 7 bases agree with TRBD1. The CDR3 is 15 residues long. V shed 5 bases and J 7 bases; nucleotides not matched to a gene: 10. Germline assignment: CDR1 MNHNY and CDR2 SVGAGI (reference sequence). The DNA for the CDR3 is TGTGCCAGCAGTAACCTTCAGGGGGGAGCTGAAAAACTGTTTTTT. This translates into CASSNLQGGAEKLFF.

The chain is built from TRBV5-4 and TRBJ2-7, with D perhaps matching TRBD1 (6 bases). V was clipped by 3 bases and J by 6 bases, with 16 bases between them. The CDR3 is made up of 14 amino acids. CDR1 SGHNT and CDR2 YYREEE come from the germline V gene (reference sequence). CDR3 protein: CASSSQGWSSEQYF. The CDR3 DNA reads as TGTGCCAGCAGCTCACAGGGTTGGTCCAGCGAGCAGTACTTC.

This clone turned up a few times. CDR3 DNA sequence: TGCAGGGCGACTACCTACAATGAGCAGTTCTTC. Translated: CRATTYNEQFF. The genes are TRBV20-1 and TRBJ2-1, with D perhaps TRBD2 (5 bases). The CDR3 spans 11 residues. The germline V gene encodes CDR1 DFQATT and CDR2 SNEGSKA (reference sequence).

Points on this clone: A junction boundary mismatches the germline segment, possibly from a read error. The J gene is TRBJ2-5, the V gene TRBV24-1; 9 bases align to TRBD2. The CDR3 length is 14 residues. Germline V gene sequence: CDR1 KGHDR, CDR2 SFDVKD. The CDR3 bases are TGTGCCACCAGTGATTCGTTAGCGGGAGAGATCCAGTACTTC. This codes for CATSDSLAGEIQYF.

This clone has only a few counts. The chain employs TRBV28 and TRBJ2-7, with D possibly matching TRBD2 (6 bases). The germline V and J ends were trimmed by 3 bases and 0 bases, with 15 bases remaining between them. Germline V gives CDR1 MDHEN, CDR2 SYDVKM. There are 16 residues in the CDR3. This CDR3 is CASSFRVGGSSYEQYF. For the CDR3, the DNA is TGTGCCAGCAGTTTTCGGGTGGGAGGTTCCTCCTACGAGCAGTACTTC.

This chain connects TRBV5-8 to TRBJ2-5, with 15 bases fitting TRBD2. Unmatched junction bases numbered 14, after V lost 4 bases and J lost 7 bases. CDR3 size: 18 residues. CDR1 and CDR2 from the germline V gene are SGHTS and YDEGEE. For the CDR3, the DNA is TGTGCCAGCAGCCCCCGGACTAGCGGGGGGGCTTTCTCGACGACCCAGTACTTC. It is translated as CASSPRTSGGAFSTTQYF. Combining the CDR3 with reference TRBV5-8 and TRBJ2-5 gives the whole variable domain EAGVTQSPTHLIKTRGQQATLRCSPISGHTSVYWYQQALGLGLQFLLWYDEGEERNRGNFPPRFSGRQFPNYSSELNVNALELEDSALYLCASSPRTSGGAFSTTQYFGPGTRLLVL.

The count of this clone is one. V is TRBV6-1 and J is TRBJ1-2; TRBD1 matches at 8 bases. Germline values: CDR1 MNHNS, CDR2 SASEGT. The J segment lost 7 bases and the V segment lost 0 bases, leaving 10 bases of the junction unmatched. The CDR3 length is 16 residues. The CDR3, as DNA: TGTGCCAGCAGTGAAGCGCTTGGGCAGGGGGCGCCTGGCTACACCTTC. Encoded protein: CASSEALGQGAPGYTF.

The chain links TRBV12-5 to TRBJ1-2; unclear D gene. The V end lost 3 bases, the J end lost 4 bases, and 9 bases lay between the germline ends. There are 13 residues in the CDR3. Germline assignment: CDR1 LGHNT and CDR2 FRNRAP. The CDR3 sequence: CASGLGGSYGYTF. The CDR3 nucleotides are TGTGCTAGTGGTTTAGGAGGGTCCTATGGCTACACCTTC.

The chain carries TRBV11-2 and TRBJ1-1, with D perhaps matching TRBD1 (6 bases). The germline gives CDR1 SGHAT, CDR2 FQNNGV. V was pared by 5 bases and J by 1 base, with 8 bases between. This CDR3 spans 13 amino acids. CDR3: CASSQQGNTEAFF. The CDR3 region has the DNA TGTGCCAGCAGCCAACAGGGGAACACTGAAGCTTTCTTT. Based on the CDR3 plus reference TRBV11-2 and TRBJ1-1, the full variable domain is EAGVAQSPRYKIIEKRQSVAFWCNPISGHATLYWYQQILGQGPKLLIQFQNNGVVDDSQLPKDRFSAERLKGVDSTLKIQPAKLEDSAVYLCASSQQGNTEAFFGQGTRLTVV.

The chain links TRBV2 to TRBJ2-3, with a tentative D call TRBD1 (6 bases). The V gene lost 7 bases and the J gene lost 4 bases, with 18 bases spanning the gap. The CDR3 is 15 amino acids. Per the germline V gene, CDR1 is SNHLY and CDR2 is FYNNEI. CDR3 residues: CASTRGMQGPDTQYF. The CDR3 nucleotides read TGTGCCAGCACGAGGGGGATGCAGGGGCCAGATACGCAGTATTTT. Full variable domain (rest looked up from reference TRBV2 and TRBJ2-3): EPEVTQTPSHQVTQMGQEVILRCVPISNHLYFYWYRQILGQKVEFLVSFYNNEISEKSEIFDDQFSVERPDGSNFTLKIRSTKLEDSAMYFCASTRGMQGPDTQYFGPGTRLTVL.

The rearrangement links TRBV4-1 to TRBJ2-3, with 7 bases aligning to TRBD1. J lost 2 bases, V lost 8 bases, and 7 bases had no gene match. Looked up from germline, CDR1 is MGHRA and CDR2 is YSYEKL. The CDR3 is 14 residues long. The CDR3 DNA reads TGCGCCAGCGGATACAGGGGAAACACAGATACGCAGTATTTT. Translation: CASGYRGNTDTQYF.

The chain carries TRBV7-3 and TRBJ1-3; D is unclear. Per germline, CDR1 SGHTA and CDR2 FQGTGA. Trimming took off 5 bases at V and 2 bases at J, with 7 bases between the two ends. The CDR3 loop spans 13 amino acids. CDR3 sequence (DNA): TGTGCCAGCAGCATTAATGCTGGAAACACCATATATTTT. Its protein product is CASSINAGNTIYF.

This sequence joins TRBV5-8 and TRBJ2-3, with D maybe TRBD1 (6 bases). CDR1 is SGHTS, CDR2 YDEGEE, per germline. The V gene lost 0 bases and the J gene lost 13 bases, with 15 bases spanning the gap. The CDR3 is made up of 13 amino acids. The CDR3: CASSLAGQPREYF. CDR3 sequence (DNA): TGTGCCAGCAGCTTGGCCGGACAGCCCAGGGAGTATTTT. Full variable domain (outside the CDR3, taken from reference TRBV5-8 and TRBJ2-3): EAGVTQSPTHLIKTRGQQATLRCSPISGHTSVYWYQQALGLGLQFLLWYDEGEERNRGNFPPRFSGRQFPNYSSELNVNALELEDSALYLCASSLAGQPREYFGPGTRLTVL.

The CDR3 DNA reads as TGTGCCAGCAGCTTTCAGGGCGTGGGGACTGAAGCTTTCTTT. This sequence encodes CASSFQGVGTEAFF. The rearrangement joins TRBV7-2 to TRBJ1-1; possible D gene TRBD1, 5 bases. The CDR3 sequence is 14 residues long. V was trimmed by 3 bases and J by 5 bases, leaving 13 bases between them. The germline gives CDR1 SGHTA, CDR2 FQGNSA.

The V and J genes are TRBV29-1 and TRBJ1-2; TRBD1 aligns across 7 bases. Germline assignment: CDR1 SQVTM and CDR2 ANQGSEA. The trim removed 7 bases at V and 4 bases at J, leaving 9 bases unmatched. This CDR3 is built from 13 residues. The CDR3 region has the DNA TGCAGCGCTTTCACAGGGGTGGCCTATGGCTACACCTTC. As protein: CSAFTGVAYGYTF.